A selection of T cell receptor beta chains follows, all from one sample in a study of T cell responses to AZD1222 COVID-19 vaccine. Profiling relied on immunoSEQ multiplex PCR, and the TCRdb table lists in-frame clones only, not all of them. This sample has tens of thousands of clones, with roughly nine tenths found just once. This material consisted of peripheral blood, taken on day 0 of AZD1222 vaccination. These receptors originate from an adult in good health. Each CDR3 is given with its conserved first and last residue. Fields, in order: D gene, V gene, J gene, clone size, CDR3 protein, CDR3 DNA. D genes are given only for firm matches. Clone size appears in some rows only: once, few, many, or a class for an expanded clone.

D: TRBD2
V: TRBV3-1/TRBV3-2
J: TRBJ2-2
size: NA
CDR3: CASSQRMSGGSMNTGELFF
DNA: TGTGCCAGCAGCCAAAGGATGAGCGGGGGGTCTATGAACACCGGGGAGCTGTTTTTT

D: TRBD2
V: TRBV4-3
J: TRBJ2-1
size: NA
CDR3: CASSQGGLEDNEQFF
DNA: TGCGCCAGCAGCCAAGGCGGACTAGAAGACAATGAGCAGTTCTTC

D: TRBD1
V: TRBV5-8
J: TRBJ1-5
size: NA
CDR3: CASSTGTGGGNQPQHF
DNA: TGTGCCAGCAGCACCGGGACAGGGGGTGGCAATCAGCCCCAGCATTTT

D: NA
V: TRBV7-2
J: TRBJ1-3
size: NA
CDR3: CASSLRVLSPGNTIYF
DNA: TGTGCCAGCAGCTTACGGGTACTTTCACCTGGAAACACCATATATTTT

D: TRBD1
V: TRBV5-1
J: TRBJ1-2
size: NA
CDR3: CASSLDAGGANYGYTF
DNA: TGCGCCAGCAGCTTGGACGCAGGGGGCGCCAACTATGGCTACACCTTC

D: NA
V: TRBV7-8
J: TRBJ1-2
size: NA
CDR3: CASSLGSGIYGYTF
DNA: TGTGCCAGCAGTCTCGGATCAGGGATCTATGGCTACACCTTC

D: TRBD1
V: TRBV7-2
J: TRBJ1-3
size: NA
CDR3: CASSLVMTGIGNTIYF
DNA: TGTGCCAGCAGCTTAGTTATGACAGGGATTGGAAACACCATATATTTT

D: NA
V: TRBV4-3
J: TRBJ1-6
size: NA
CDR3: CASSQGSGGSSYNSPLHF
DNA: TGCGCCAGCAGCCAAGGTTCGGGGGGAAGTTCCTATAATTCACCCCTCCACTTT

D: NA
V: TRBV15
J: TRBJ1-6
size: once
CDR3: CATSRVAGWNNSPLHF
DNA: TGTGCCACCAGCAGGGTGGCAGGTTGGAATAATTCACCCCTCCACTTT

D: NA
V: TRBV5-1
J: TRBJ1-1
size: NA
CDR3: CASSLGTGDTEAFF
DNA: TGCGCCAGCAGCTTGGGGACCGGGGACACTGAAGCTTTCTTT